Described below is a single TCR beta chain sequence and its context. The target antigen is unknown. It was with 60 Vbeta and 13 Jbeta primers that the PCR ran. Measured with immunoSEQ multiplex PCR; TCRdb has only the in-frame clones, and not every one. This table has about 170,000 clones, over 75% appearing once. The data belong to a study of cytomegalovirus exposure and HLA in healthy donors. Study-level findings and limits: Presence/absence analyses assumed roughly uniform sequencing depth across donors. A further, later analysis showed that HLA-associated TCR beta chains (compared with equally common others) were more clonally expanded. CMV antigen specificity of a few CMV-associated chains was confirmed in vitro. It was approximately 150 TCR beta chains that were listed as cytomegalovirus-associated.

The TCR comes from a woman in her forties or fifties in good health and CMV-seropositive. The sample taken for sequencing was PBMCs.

The CDR3 DNA follows: TGTGCCAGCAGTGCTGGGACAGATAGCAATCAGCCCCAGCATTTT. Translating it yields CASSAGTDSNQPQHF. J is TRBJ1-5 and V is TRBV6-1; 7 bases agree with TRBD1. Germline V lookup: CDR1 MNHNS, CDR2 SASEGT. The CDR3 length is 15 residues. V was clipped by 4 bases and J by 0 bases; unmatched bases: 3.